What follows are 8 T cell receptor beta chains derived from one specimen sequenced in a study of cytomegalovirus exposure and HLA in healthy donors. The PCR had 60 Vbeta and 13 Jbeta primers. Some clones are missing from TCRdb's copy, which holds only in-frame ones; the method was immunoSEQ multiplex PCR. Of about 200,000 clones listed, over 65% are singletons. Specimen: PBMCs. These receptors were obtained from a man younger than 30 in good health and CMV-seronegative.

The chain employs TRBV28 and TRBJ1-5; D ambiguous. Germline-derived CDR1 and CDR2 are MDHEN and SYDVKM. The V end lost 6 bases, the J end lost 0 bases, and 12 bases lay between the germline ends. The CDR3 has 15 residues. In DNA form, the CDR3 reads TGTGCCAGCAGCAAAGAGGGAAATAGCAATCAGCCCCAGCATTTT. Its translation is CASSKEGNSNQPQHF.

The CDR3 is CASSPGLALSFEQYF. CDR3 sequence (DNA): TGTGCCAGCAGCCCCGGACTAGCGTTGAGCTTCGAGCAGTACTTC. This sequence joins TRBV27 and TRBJ2-7, with 9 bases matching TRBD2. This CDR3 is built from 15 residues. From germline, CDR1 is MNHEY and CDR2 SMNVEV (reference sequence). V was clipped by 6 bases and J by 6 bases; unmatched bases: 12.

CDR3 protein: CASSLIRGSSYEQYF. The CDR3 nucleotides are TGTGCCAGCAGTTTAATTAGAGGTAGCTCCTACGAGCAGTACTTC. The rearrangement links TRBV27 to TRBJ2-7; D gene unclear. The CDR3 is made up of 15 amino acids. Germline V gives CDR1 MNHEY, CDR2 SMNVEV (reference sequence). The V gene lost 2 bases and the J gene lost 0 bases, with 11 bases spanning the gap.

This clone was detected a few times. V gene TRBV5-4 combines with J gene TRBJ2-3, with 13 positions matching TRBD2. The CDR3 spans 16 residues. The germline gives CDR1 SGHNT, CDR2 YYREEE (reference sequence). Germline trimming cut 3 bases from V and 7 bases from J; bases unmatched to any gene: 8. DNA for the CDR3: TGTGCCAGCAGCTCGGGACTAGCGGGGTCCCCCTATACGCAGTATTTT. Translation: CASSSGLAGSPYTQYF.

J is TRBJ1-3 and V is TRBV5-5; TRBD1 matches at 10 bases. V trimming: 4 bases; J trimming: 0 bases; junction bases outside the gene matches: 4. CDR1 is SGHKS and CDR2 is YYEKEE in the germline V gene (reference sequence). This CDR3 has 16 residues. CDR3 residues: CASSLGTGDSGNTIYF. CDR3 nucleotides: TGTGCCAGCAGCCTAGGGACAGGGGACTCTGGAAACACCATATATTTT.

This chain connects TRBV28 to TRBJ1-2; D may be TRBD1 (5 bases). Between the trimmed V and J ends, which lost 10 bases and 6 bases, there was a span of 12 bases. In germline, CDR1 is MDHEN, CDR2 SYDVKM. This CDR3 region has 11 residues. This CDR3 is CATGHPDGYTF. The CDR3 bases are TGTGCCACCGGACACCCAGATGGCTACACCTTC.

The chain is built from TRBV7-9 and TRBJ2-1, with D perhaps matching TRBD2 (5 bases). Per the germline V gene, CDR1 is SEHNR and CDR2 is FQNEAQ (reference sequence). V shed 1 base and J shed 4 bases, with 14 bases lying between them. This CDR3 is 16 amino acids long. The chain's CDR3 is CASSLDWTGVYNEQFF. The CDR3 DNA is TGTGCCAGCAGCTTAGACTGGACTGGGGTTTACAATGAGCAGTTCTTC.

The chain uses TRBV6-1 and TRBJ2-1, with 11 bases matching TRBD2. The germline V gene has CDR1 MNHNS and CDR2 SASEGT. The CDR3 is made up of 15 amino acids. V lost 6 bases and J lost 2; bases outside the gene matches: 3. The CDR3 spells CASSLAGGPYNEQFF. The CDR3 DNA sequence: TGTGCCAGCAGCCTAGCGGGAGGACCCTACAATGAGCAGTTCTTC.